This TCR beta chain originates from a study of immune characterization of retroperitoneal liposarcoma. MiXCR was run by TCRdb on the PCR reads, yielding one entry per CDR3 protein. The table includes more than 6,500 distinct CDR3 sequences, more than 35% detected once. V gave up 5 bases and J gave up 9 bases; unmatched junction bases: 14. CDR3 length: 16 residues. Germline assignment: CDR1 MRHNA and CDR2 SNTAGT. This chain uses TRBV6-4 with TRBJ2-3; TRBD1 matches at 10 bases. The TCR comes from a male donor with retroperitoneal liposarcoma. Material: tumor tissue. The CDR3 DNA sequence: TGTGCCAGCAGTAGGTCCGGGACAGGGGTCTCTGAGACGCAGTATTTT. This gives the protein CASSRSGTGVSETQYF.